The 12 T cell receptor beta chains given below trace back to one sample, sequenced in a study of T cell changes during pregnancy in multiple sclerosis. Sequencing used immunoSEQ multiplex PCR; TCRdb keeps in-frame clones, though not all of them. The sample has tens of thousands of clones, roughly 94% seen once. The sequencing used CD8+ T cells from peripheral blood mononuclear cells, collected after pregnancy. The receptors originated from a female donor with multiple sclerosis, enrolled in a pregnancy study.

The chain recombines TRBV7-3 with TRBJ1-1; tentative D call: TRBD1 (5 bases). V was cut by 4 bases and J by 11 bases, with 17 bases left in between. This CDR3 contains 13 residues. The V gene's germline CDR1 is SGHTA and CDR2 FQGTGA. The CDR3 region is CASSYGGVSVAFF. The CDR3 DNA is TGTGCCAGCAGCTACGGGGGAGTGAGTGTCGCTTTCTTT.

V is TRBV19 and J is TRBJ2-3; D is possibly TRBD2 (5 bases). Germline V gene data show CDR1 as LNHDA and CDR2 as SQIVND (reference sequence). V shed 1 base and J shed 4 bases, with 9 bases lying between them. CDR3 length: 14 amino acids. The CDR3 DNA reads TGTGCCAGTAGTATAGGTGGTAGCGCAGATACGCAGTATTTT. Its translation: CASSIGGSADTQYF. The whole variable domain, filled in from reference TRBV19 and TRBJ2-3, reads DGGITQSPKYLFRKEGQNVTLSCEQNLNHDAMYWYRQDPGQGLRLIYYSQIVNDFQKGDIAEGYSVSREKKESFPLTVTSAQKNPTAFYLCASSIGGSADTQYFGPGTRLTVL.

This clone was counted a single time. The V gene is TRBV5-1, the J gene TRBJ2-7, with 11 nucleotides matching TRBD1. CDR3 length: 14 residues. Germline V gene data show CDR1 as SGHRS and CDR2 as YFSETQ. V was clipped by 3 bases and J by 4 bases; unmatched bases: 3. CDR3 loop: CASSSGTGGYEQYF. The CDR3 DNA sequence: TGCGCCAGCAGCTCCGGGACAGGGGGGTACGAGCAGTACTTC. Based on the CDR3 plus reference TRBV5-1 and TRBJ2-7, the full variable domain is KAGVTQTPRYLIKTRGQQVTLSCSPISGHRSVSWYQQTPGQGLQFLFEYFSETQRNKGNFPGRFSGRQFSNSRSEMNVSTLELGDSALYLCASSSGTGGYEQYFGPGTRLTVT.

The chain links TRBV15 to TRBJ1-4; 9 bases align to TRBD1. Germline V gene lookup returns CDR1 LNHNV and CDR2 YYDKDF (reference sequence). The CDR3 extends over 16 amino acids. The J segment lost 5 bases and the V segment lost 3 bases, leaving 7 bases of the junction unmatched. The chain's CDR3 is CATSRFQTGGNEKLFF. The CDR3 DNA reads TGTGCCACCAGCAGGTTTCAGACAGGGGGGAATGAAAAACTGTTTTTT.

This clone occurred once. The chain couples TRBV6-4 to TRBJ2-7; 9 bases align to TRBD1. This CDR3 region has 15 residues. V lost 3 bases and J lost 2; bases outside the gene matches: 5. CDR1 MRHNA and CDR2 SNTAGT come from the germline V gene. In nucleotides, the CDR3 is TGTGCCAGCAGTGAGGACAGGGGAAGGGCCTACGAGCAGTACTTC. Protein sequence: CASSEDRGRAYEQYF.

The chain is built from TRBV28 and TRBJ2-7; 9 nucleotides agree with TRBD1. The ends lost 2 bases at V and 2 bases at J; junction bases unmatched: 4. This CDR3 contains 15 residues. Germline CDR1 reads MDHEN; CDR2 reads SYDVKM. The CDR3 DNA follows: TGTGCCAGCAGTTTACGTCGGACAGGGGCCTACGAGCAGTACTTC. The encoded protein is CASSLRRTGAYEQYF.

The DNA of the CDR3 is TGTGCCAGCAGTGTTGCAGGGGTTTTAGTAGAAGCTTTCTTT. This codes for CASSVAGVLVEAFF. The V call is TRBV25-1, the J call TRBJ1-1; perhaps TRBD1 as D (6 bases). V was pared by 4 bases and J by 8 bases, with 17 bases between. The CDR3 has 14 residues. The germline V gene has CDR1 MGHDK and CDR2 SYGVNS.

The chain has TRBV28 and TRBJ2-7, with D hard to call. The V end was cut by 7 bases, the J end by 0 bases, with 19 bases between. CDR3 length: 16 residues. Germline V gene sequence: CDR1 MDHEN, CDR2 SYDVKM. The CDR3 region has the DNA TGTGCCAGCACCCCCATTAGTCCTAGTAGCTCCTACGAGCAGTACTTC. Translation: CASTPISPSSSYEQYF.

The chain employs TRBV29-1 and TRBJ2-2; TRBD1 matches at 10 bases. The J segment lost 4 bases and the V segment lost 4 bases, leaving 3 bases of the junction unmatched. The CDR3 has 14 residues. Germline V gene lookup returns CDR1 SQVTM and CDR2 ANQGSEA. The CDR3 nucleotides are TGCAGCGTTGGACAGGGGGCCGGCACCGGGGAGCTGTTTTTT. Its translation is CSVGQGAGTGELFF.

This chain connects TRBV5-1 to TRBJ2-1, with 9 bases matching TRBD1. The ends lost 2 bases at V and 4 bases at J; junction bases unmatched: 1. The CDR3 has 14 amino acids. The V gene's germline CDR1 is SGHRS and CDR2 YFSETQ. The CDR3 sequence: CASSFGTGYNEQFF. CDR3 DNA sequence: TGCGCCAGCAGCTTTGGGACAGGGTACAATGAGCAGTTCTTC.

This clone was recorded only once. The chain combines TRBV11-2 with TRBJ1-2, with a possible D match to TRBD1 (5 bases). The CDR3 is made up of 12 amino acids. Germline CDR1 reads SGHAT; CDR2 reads FQNNGV. Trimming pared 4 bases from V and 10 bases from J, leaving 13 bases between. CDR3 residues: CASSSLGQDYTF. The CDR3 DNA is TGTGCCAGCAGCTCCCTGGGGCAGGACTACACCTTC.

In this sample, this clone turned up once. The rearrangement joins TRBV2 to TRBJ1-3; TRBD1 agrees at 7 bases. Looked up from germline, CDR1 is SNHLY and CDR2 is FYNNEI. This CDR3 is 12 amino acids long. J was trimmed by 8 bases and V by 6 bases; bases with no gene match: 4. The CDR3 sequence: CASRGQRHTIYF. CDR3 bases: TGTGCCAGCAGGGGACAGCGGCACACCATATATTTT. The full variable domain, rest sourced from reference TRBV2 and TRBJ1-3, is EPEVTQTPSHQVTQMGQEVILRCVPISNHLYFYWYRQILGQKVEFLVSFYNNEISEKSEIFDDQFSVERPDGSNFTLKIRSTKLEDSAMYFCASRGQRHTIYFGEGSWLTVV.